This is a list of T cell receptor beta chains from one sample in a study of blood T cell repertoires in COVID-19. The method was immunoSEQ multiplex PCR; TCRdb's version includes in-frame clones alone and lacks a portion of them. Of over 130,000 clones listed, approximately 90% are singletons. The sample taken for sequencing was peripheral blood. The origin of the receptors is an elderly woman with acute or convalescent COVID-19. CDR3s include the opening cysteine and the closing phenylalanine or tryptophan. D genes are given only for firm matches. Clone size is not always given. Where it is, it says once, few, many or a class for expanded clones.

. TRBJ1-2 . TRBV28 TGTGCCAGCAGTACACAGCCCAACTATGGCTACACCTTC CASSTQPNYGYTF
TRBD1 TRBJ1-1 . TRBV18 TGTGCCAGCTCACCCACGACAGGGGACACTGAAGCTTTCTTT CASSPTTGDTEAFF
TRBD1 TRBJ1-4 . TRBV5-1 TGCGCCAGCAGCTCCGGGACAGTGGGTGAAAAACTGTTTTTT CASSSGTVGEKLFF
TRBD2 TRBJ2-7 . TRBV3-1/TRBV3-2 TGTGCCAGCAGCCAAGGGGGGGGTGAGCAGTACTTC CASSQGGGEQYF
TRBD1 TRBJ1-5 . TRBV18 TGTGCCAGCTCACCACAAGGACAGGGGACCTTTCAGCCCCAGCATTTT CASSPQGQGTFQPQHF
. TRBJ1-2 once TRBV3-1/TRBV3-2 TGTGCCAGCAGCCGAGGGGGTAACCCCCTATATGGCTACACCTTC CASSRGGNPLYGYTF
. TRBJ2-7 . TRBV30 TGTGCCTGGAGTACCTTGACAGGCTACGAGCAGTACTTC CAWSTLTGYEQYF
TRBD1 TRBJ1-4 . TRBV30 TGTGCCTGGAGACCGGGACAGGGATGGGAAAAACTGTTTTTT CAWRPGQGWEKLFF
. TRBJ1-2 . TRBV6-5 TGTGCCAGCAGTTCCAGTCTCTATGGCTACACCTTC CASSSSLYGYTF
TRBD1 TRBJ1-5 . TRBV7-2 TGTGCCAGCAGCCTATGGACAGGTCAAAATCAGCCCCAGCATTTT CASSLWTGQNQPQHF
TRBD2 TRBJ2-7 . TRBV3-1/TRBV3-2 TGTGCCAGCAGACTGACTAGCGGGGGGTACGAGCAGTACTTC CASRLTSGGYEQYF
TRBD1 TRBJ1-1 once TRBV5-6 TGTGCCAGCAGCTCGGGGACCGGGACAGGGAACACTGAAGCTTTCTTT CASSSGTGTGNTEAFF
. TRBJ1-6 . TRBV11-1 TGTGCCAGCAGCCGGACAAGGAATAATTCACCCCTCCACTTT CASSRTRNNSPLHF
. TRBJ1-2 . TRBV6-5 TGTGCCAGCAGCCCGGAGGGGTCCTATGGCTACACCTTC CASSPEGSYGYTF
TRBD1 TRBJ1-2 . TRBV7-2 TGTGCCAGCCGCAGGGGGACAGGGGGCATCTATGGCTACACCTTC CASRRGTGGIYGYTF
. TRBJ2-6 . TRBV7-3 TGTGCCAGCAGCTTATCAGGGGACACCTCTGGGGCCAACGTCCTGACTTTC CASSLSGDTSGANVLTF
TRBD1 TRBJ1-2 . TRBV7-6 TGTGCCAGCAGCTTAGAAAGGGGGCGACCTAGCTATGGCTACACCTTC CASSLERGRPSYGYTF
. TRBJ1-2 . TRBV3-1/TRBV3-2 TGTGCCAGCAGCCAAGATCCGGCAGGTTCTGGCTACACCTTC CASSQDPAGSGYTF
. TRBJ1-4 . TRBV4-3 TGCGCCAGCAGCCAAGTATTACAGTACGCTAATGAAAAACTGTTTTTT CASSQVLQYANEKLFF
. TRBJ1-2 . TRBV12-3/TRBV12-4 TGTGCCAGCAGTTTACTAGACTTACTTGGCTACACCTTC CASSLLDLLGYTF
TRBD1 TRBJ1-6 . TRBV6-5 TGTGCCAGCAGTTACTCCGGCAGGGGGCATTCACCCCTCCACTTT CASSYSGRGHSPLHF
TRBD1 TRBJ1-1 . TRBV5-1 TGCGCCAGCACCCAGGAGGGGGCGGTCACTGAAGCTTTCTTT CASTQEGAVTEAFF
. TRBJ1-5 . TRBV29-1 TGCAGCGTTGGGCAAAATCAGCCCCAGCATTTT CSVGQNQPQHF
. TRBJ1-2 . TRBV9 TGTGCCAGCAGCGTAGTTCAGGGGTTAGGCTACACCTTC CASSVVQGLGYTF
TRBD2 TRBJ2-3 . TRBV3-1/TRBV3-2 TGTGCCAGCAGCCAAGGGGTCGGGACTAGAGGCGTGGGGGTAGATACGCAGTATTTT CASSQGVGTRGVGVDTQYF
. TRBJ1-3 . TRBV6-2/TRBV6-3 TGTGCCAGCAGTCGTCGGGTCTCGAGCTCTGGAAACACCATATATTTT CASSRRVSSSGNTIYF
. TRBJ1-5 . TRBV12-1 TGTGCCAGCAGCACTCGGACAGGGACGCTTCAGCCCCAGCATTTT CASSTRTGTLQPQHF
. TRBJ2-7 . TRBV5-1 TGCGCCAGCAGCTTGGGACTCCCGATCGAGCAGTACTTC CASSLGLPIEQYF
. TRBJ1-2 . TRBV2 TGTGCCAGCAGTGTCACCGATACAGGGCCCTATGGCTACACCTTC CASSVTDTGPYGYTF
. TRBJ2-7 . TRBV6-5 TGTGCCAGCAGCGGACAACACTACGAGCAGTACTTC CASSGQHYEQYF
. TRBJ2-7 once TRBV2 TGTGCCAGCACCTCACCGGACTTAGCCTACGAGCAGTACTTC CASTSPDLAYEQYF
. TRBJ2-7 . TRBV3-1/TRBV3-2 TGTGCCAGCAGCCACAGGGCCTCCTCCTACGAGCAGTACTTC CASSHRASSYEQYF
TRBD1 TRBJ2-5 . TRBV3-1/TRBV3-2 TGTGCCAGCAGCCGGCGGACAGGGGCTTCGGAGACCCAGTACTTC CASSRRTGASETQYF
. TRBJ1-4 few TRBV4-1 TGCGCCAGCAGCCAGTCCTCGTCCCGGGGGTTTAATGATGAAAAACTGTTTTTT CASSQSSSRGFNDEKLFF
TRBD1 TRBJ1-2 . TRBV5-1 TGCGCCAGCAGCTTGGGTGGGACAGGGGGAAATGGCTACACCTTC CASSLGGTGGNGYTF
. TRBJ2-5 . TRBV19 TGTGCCAGTACCGTCAACGGACAGTTGGGAGAGACCCAGTACTTC CASTVNGQLGETQYF
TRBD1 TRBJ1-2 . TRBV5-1 TGCGCCAGCAGCTTCCAACTACAGGGGACTGCCCCGGGCGGCTACACCTTC CASSFQLQGTAPGGYTF
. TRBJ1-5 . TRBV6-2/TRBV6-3 TGTGCCAGCAGTTACACCCGGGGGTTCGGGCAGCCCCAGCATTTT CASSYTRGFGQPQHF
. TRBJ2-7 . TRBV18 TGTGCCAGCTCACCGCCCCGGGTAGGAGCCTACGAGCAGTACTTC CASSPPRVGAYEQYF
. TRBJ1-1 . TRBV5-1 TGCGCCAGCAGCTTCGACGGAGAGAACACTGAAGCTTTCTTT CASSFDGENTEAFF
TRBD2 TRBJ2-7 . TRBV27 TGTGCCAGCAGTCCTAGCGGGGGAAGGTACGAGCAGTACTTC CASSPSGGRYEQYF
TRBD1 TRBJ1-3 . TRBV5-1 TGCGCCAGCAGCTTTTGGCAGGGGGCATCTGGAAACACCATATATTTT CASSFWQGASGNTIYF
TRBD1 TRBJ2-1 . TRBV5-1 TGCGCCAGCAGCCTCCTAGGCGGACAGGGTGCGAATGAGCAGTTCTTC CASSLLGGQGANEQFF
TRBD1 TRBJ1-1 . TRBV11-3 TGTGCCAGCAGCGGGACAGGGGCACCGAACACTGAAGCTTTCTTT CASSGTGAPNTEAFF
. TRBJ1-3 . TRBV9 TGTGCCAGCAGCGTGGGCAGCGGAAACACCATATATTTT CASSVGSGNTIYF
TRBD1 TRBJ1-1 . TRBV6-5 TGTGCCAGCAGCCGCGACAGGGCGAACACTGAAGCTTTCTTT CASSRDRANTEAFF
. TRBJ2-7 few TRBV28 TGTGCCAGCAGAACGGGTCGTCGAGAGCAGTACTTC CASRTGRREQYF
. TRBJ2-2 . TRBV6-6 TGTGCCAGCAGTCCTAGGACAGTACCCCGCACCGGGGAGCTGTTTTTT CASSPRTVPRTGELFF
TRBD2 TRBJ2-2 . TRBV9 TGTGCCAGCAGCGTAGACCATAGCGGGGTAACCGGGGAGCTGTTTTTT CASSVDHSGVTGELFF
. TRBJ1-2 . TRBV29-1 TGCAGCGTTGAAGCACAGGGCCATTTAGGCTACACCTTC CSVEAQGHLGYTF
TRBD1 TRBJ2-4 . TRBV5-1 TGCGCCAGCAGCCCGGGACAGAGTAAAAACATTCAGTACTTC CASSPGQSKNIQYF
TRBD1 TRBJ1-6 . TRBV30 TGTGCCTGGAGGTTACCCGACAGGGGACTACTCAGCGAATATAATTCACCCCTCCACTTT CAWRLPDRGLLSEYNSPLHF
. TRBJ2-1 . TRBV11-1 TGTGCCAGCAGCTTCAGACTAGAGCACTACAATGAGCAGTTCTTC CASSFRLEHYNEQFF
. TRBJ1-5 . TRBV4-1 TGCGCCAGCAGCCAAGAGTCCCAAGGCCGGGTCTCCCGGAGCAATCAGCCCCAGCATTTT CASSQESQGRVSRSNQPQHF
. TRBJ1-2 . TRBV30 TGTGCCTGGAGTGTAGCCGGGTTTGGTGGCTACACCTTC CAWSVAGFGGYTF
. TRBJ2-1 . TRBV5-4 TGTGCCAGCAGACCTGGGGGGGCCGGCAATGAGCAGTTCTTC CASRPGGAGNEQFF
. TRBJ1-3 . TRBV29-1 TGCAGCGTTTCCCCCGGTGGAGAAAACACCATATATTTT CSVSPGGENTIYF